This T cell receptor beta chain appears in the sequencing data of a study of technical replicates of blood from four donors. Sequencing was performed with immunoSEQ multiplex PCR; in TCRdb, only in-frame clones are kept and a portion is missing. The table lists 85,000 to 100,000 clones, around 95% of them singletons. The CDR3 runs 14 residues. Deletions cut 3 bases from V and 1 base from J, with 7 bases between. CDR1 and CDR2 from the germline V gene are KGHSH and LQKENI. This TCR came from a human donor in good health. Sequenced: T cells isolated from PBMCs. The chain joins TRBV18 to TRBJ1-5; D is ambiguous. CDR3 coding DNA: TGTGCCAGCTCACCGGGAGTGAGCAATCAGCCCCAGCATTTT. This sequence encodes CASSPGVSNQPQHF.